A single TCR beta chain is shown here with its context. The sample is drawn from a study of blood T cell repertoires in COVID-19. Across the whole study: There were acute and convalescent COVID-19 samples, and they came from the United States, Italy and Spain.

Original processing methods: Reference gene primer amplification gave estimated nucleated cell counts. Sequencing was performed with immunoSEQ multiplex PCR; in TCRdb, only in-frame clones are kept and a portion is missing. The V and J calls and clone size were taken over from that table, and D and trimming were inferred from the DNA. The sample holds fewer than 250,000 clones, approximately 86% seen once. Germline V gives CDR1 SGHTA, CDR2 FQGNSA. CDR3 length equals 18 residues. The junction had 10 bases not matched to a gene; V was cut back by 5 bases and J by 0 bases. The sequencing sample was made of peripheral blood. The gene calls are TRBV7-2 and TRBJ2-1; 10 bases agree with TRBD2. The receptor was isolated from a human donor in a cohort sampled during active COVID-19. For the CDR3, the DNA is TGTGCCAGCAGCCAACCGAGCGGGGGGGCCAGCTCCTACAATGAGCAGTTCTTC. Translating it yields CASSQPSGGASSYNEQFF.